This T cell receptor beta chain was identified in a study of blood T cell repertoires in COVID-19. The V and J ends lost 2 bases and 4 bases respectively, with 8 bases between them. The germline CDR1 and CDR2 sequences are GTSNPN and SVGIG (reference sequence). This CDR3 has 13 amino acids. This table comes from immunoSEQ multiplex PCR, and its TCRdb copy is limited to in-frame clones, with some not included. This sample has 130,000 or so clones, with approximately 82% found just once. The sample taken for sequencing was peripheral blood. The sequence was collected from a human donor in a cohort sampled during active COVID-19. This chain uses TRBV30 with TRBJ1-4; D remains ambiguous. For the CDR3, the DNA is TGTGCCTGGAGTATCGGGATTAATGAAAAACTGTTTTTT. Residues: CAWSIGINEKLFF.